This entry is about one T cell receptor beta chain. This receptor's antigen is unknown. Base qualities were left out, and no much larger clone turns up one base away. Within the sample, other DNA sequences also encode this same CDR3. The record originates from a study of identifying expanded T cells in peripheral blood (dated by TCRdb to about 2019). Context from the whole study: Separate aliquots of the same genomic DNA pool were sequenced to produce technical replicates, and four replicates were compared in pairs. What the research found in general, with its limitations: Across all healthy-donor time intervals, the beta-binomial model significantly lowered both the number of clones called differentially abundant and the false-positive rate. Approximately 1.2 differentially abundant clones were flagged by the binomial model between technical replicates, whereas about 15 and 19 were flagged over two weeks and four weeks, respectively. Variance in clone template counts between roughly two-week samples significantly increased with total template count across all healthy donors. The authors expected that over much longer intervals, such as months to years, biological variance in healthy repertoires might increase even further.

No immune events such as infections were documented for the healthy donors during the collection period. Time-dependent variance in a beta-binomial model of T-cell clone differential abundance was calibrated using healthy-donor blood repertoires as a training cohort. There were roughly 10 healthy donors in the training cohort, of whom 3 were female and 7 were male. The donors were between about 25 and 70 years old, with an average age of 43 years. Whole blood was collected from each healthy donor at three time points spaced about 2 weeks apart and obtained from a commercial supplier. For immunosequencing, genomic DNA was extracted from unsorted whole blood. A distance of 5 bases separates the germline ends of V and J, which lose 0 bases and 4 bases respectively. Measured from the cysteine to the phenylalanine, the CDR3 is 13 residues long. CDR3 DNA only is kept here, 39 bases in frame from base 1. CDR1 and CDR2 (ENHRY, SYGVKD) derive from the germline V gene.

TCRbeta CDR3 regions were profiled with the immunoSEQ Assay using bias-controlled multiplex PCR amplification of genomic DNA. The paper's processing steps were these. To quantify the absolute abundance of each unique TCRbeta CDR3 region, the sequences were collapsed and filtered. Differential abundance was tested with a binomial (Fisher-equivalent) model and with a beta-binomial model adding time-dependent variance fitted from healthy donors. Clones with fewer than 5 combined templates were removed, and a clone was called differentially abundant if the clone's Benjamini-Hochberg FDR was below 0.01. Beta-binomial variance was modeled as a function of total template count across the two samples using the form v = (b*log(k)+a)^2. The immuneACCESS repertoire file appears here via TCRdb, limited to in-frame rearrangements. These files lack a portion of the clones; in checked studies, under half of the deficit traces to unresolved V genes, and the cause of the others is not known. V, J and clone size are taken as reported in that table, and D and trimming were inferred from the DNA itself. In this sample the table shows about 100,000 clones, 70% to 90% of which occur a single time. The top ten constitute roughly an eighth of the sample.

The chain is assembled from TRBV10-3 and TRBJ2-3, with the D gene uncertain. This TCR was recovered from a person between 18 and 75 years old in good health. Sequencing was carried out using blood. The CDR3 amino acid sequence is: CAISESGSDTQYF. The sequenced DNA: TGTGCCATCAGTGAGTCCGGGTCAGATACGCAGTATTTT.